Listed here are 25 T cell receptor beta chains from one sample, sequenced in a study of blood T cell repertoires in COVID-19. Sequencing was performed with immunoSEQ multiplex PCR; in TCRdb, only in-frame clones are kept and a portion is missing. The data contain some 50,000 clones, around 87% of them singletons. The material sequenced was peripheral blood. The receptors originated from a human donor in a cohort sampled during active COVID-19.

The chain combines TRBV6-5 with TRBJ2-1; 8 positions agree with TRBD1. The CDR3 loop spans 14 amino acids. V shed 11 bases, J shed 3 bases, and the junction held 9 bases outside the gene matches. Per the germline V gene, CDR1 is MNHEY and CDR2 is SVGAGI. CDR3 sequence reads: CAGQTGEDYNEQFF. The CDR3 nucleotides are TGTGCCGGCCAGACAGGGGAAGACTACAATGAGCAGTTCTTC.

The table lists this clone with a count of one. This chain connects TRBV18 to TRBJ1-3; D gene uncertain. The CDR3 length is 15 residues. V lost 6 bases and J lost 0, with 12 bases in between. Germline loops: CDR1 KGHSH, CDR2 LQKENI. The DNA for the CDR3 is TGTGCCAGCTCCGCCCCGGGGAGCTCTGGAAACACCATATATTTT. This codes for CASSAPGSSGNTIYF. The full variable domain, in which reference TRBV18 and TRBJ1-3 provide the parts outside the CDR3, is NAGVMQNPRHLVRRRGQEARLRCSPMKGHSHVYWYRQLPEEGLKFMVYLQKENIIDESGMPKERFSAEFPKEGPSILRIQQVVRGDSAAYFCASSAPGSSGNTIYFGEGSWLTVV.

J is TRBJ2-5 and V is TRBV29-1; D unclear. The length of the CDR3 is 12 residues. V lost 6 bases and J 0 bases, leaving 8 bases between the germline ends. CDR1 and CDR2 from the germline V gene are SQVTM and ANQGSEA. The CDR3 loop is CSVVRYQETQYF. The CDR3 DNA sequence: TGCAGCGTAGTGAGGTACCAAGAGACCCAGTACTTC.

The chain carries TRBV2 and TRBJ2-7, with 9 positions matching TRBD1. This CDR3 spans 14 amino acids. Trimming took 6 bases from V and 6 from J; bases not matched to a gene: 9. CDR1 is SNHLY and CDR2 is FYNNEI in the germline V gene. CDR3 nucleotides: TGTGCCAGCAGGCGGGACAGGGACCCCTCCGAGCAGTACTTC. As protein: CASRRDRDPSEQYF.

The J gene is TRBJ2-7, the V gene TRBV19; TRBD2 matches 12 bases. The CDR3 totals 14 residues. The germline CDR1 and CDR2 sequences are LNHDA and SQIVND (reference sequence). After removal of 5 bases from V and 4 bases from J, the junction contained 3 bases not matched to a gene. CDR3 sequence reads: CASSLTSGGYEQYF. The CDR3 region has the DNA TGTGCCAGTAGTTTGACTAGCGGGGGTTACGAGCAGTACTTC.

This clone has more than one count but fewer than ten. The chain has TRBV2 and TRBJ1-6; 9 nucleotides line up with TRBD1. This CDR3 has 16 amino acids. The ends lost 6 bases at V and 8 bases at J; junction bases unmatched: 11. Germline-derived CDR1 and CDR2 are SNHLY and FYNNEI. Here the CDR3 reads CASSVDPGQGYSPLHF. The CDR3 region has the DNA TGTGCCAGCAGCGTAGATCCGGGACAGGGATATTCACCCCTCCACTTT.

V and J are TRBV7-8 and TRBJ2-7; TRBD2 agrees at 9 bases. The CDR3 runs 17 residues. Germline V gene sequence: CDR1 SGHVS, CDR2 FQNEAQ. Trimming at V came to 5 bases and at J to 7 bases, leaving 18 bases not matched to a gene. CDR3 sequence: CASSPSGWGGGAREQYF. As DNA, the CDR3 is TGTGCCAGCAGCCCCAGCGGGTGGGGCGGGGGGGCCAGGGAGCAGTACTTC.

This clone was detected only a few times. This sequence joins TRBV7-8 and TRBJ1-6; TRBD1 matches 11 bases. The CDR3 spans 16 residues. Trimming took 4 bases from V and 7 from J; bases not matched to a gene: 6. Germline-derived CDR1 and CDR2 are SGHVS and FQNEAQ. CDR3 nucleotides: TGTGCCAGCAGCTCACGGGACAGGGGGTCAAATTCACCCCTCCACTTT. Its protein product is CASSSRDRGSNSPLHF.

This rearrangement joins TRBV12-3 or TRBV12-4 to TRBJ1-6; a possible D gene is TRBD1 (6 bases). Trimming shortened V by 1 base and J by 8 bases, and 6 bases separated the two germline ends. This CDR3 spans 13 amino acids. The CDR3 protein is CASSLGTDSPLHF. The CDR3 bases are TGTGCCAGCAGTTTAGGGACAGATTCACCCCTCCACTTT.

This chain uses TRBV2 with TRBJ2-7, with D tentatively TRBD2 (6 bases). CDR3 size: 14 residues. V lost 7 bases to trimming and J lost 7 bases, with 20 bases between them. Germline-derived CDR1 and CDR2 are SNHLY and FYNNEI. CDR3 protein: CASTLGRGAGEQYF. The CDR3 DNA reads TGTGCCAGCACCCTAGGACGTGGGGCGGGGGAGCAGTACTTC.

This chain joins TRBV12-3 or TRBV12-4 and TRBJ1-5; 12 nucleotides align to TRBD1. V lost 8 bases, J lost 6 bases, and 2 bases stayed unmatched. The CDR3 has 13 amino acids. CDR3 bases: TGTGCCAGCGGGACAGGGGGCGGTCAGCCCCAGCATTTT. Residues: CASGTGGGQPQHF.

J is TRBJ1-2 and V is TRBV12-3 or TRBV12-4; tentative D call: TRBD1 (6 bases). This CDR3 region has 13 residues. Trimming left V 5 bases short and J 8 bases short, with 15 bases between. The CDR3 DNA sequence: TGTGCCAGCAGTGAGACAGGATCGGCAGGCTACACCTTC. This gives the protein CASSETGSAGYTF.

V usage is TRBV28 and J usage is TRBJ2-7; tentative D call: TRBD2 (5 bases). The germline CDR1 and CDR2 sequences are MDHEN and SYDVKM. The CDR3 has 13 amino acids. Deletions cut 6 bases from V and 6 bases from J, with 15 bases between. CDR3 in amino acids: CASRAAFRGEQYF. CDR3 DNA sequence: TGTGCCAGCAGGGCGGCCTTCCGGGGCGAGCAGTACTTC.

V usage is TRBV5-1 and J usage is TRBJ1-3; no clear D. Trimming shortened V by 1 base and J by 8 bases, and 10 bases separated the two germline ends. Germline-derived CDR1 and CDR2 are SGHRS and YFSETQ. This CDR3 region has 13 residues. The CDR3 here is CASSLLPGDTIYF. The CDR3, as DNA: TGCGCCAGCAGCTTGCTTCCCGGGGACACCATATATTTT. The whole variable domain, filled in from reference TRBV5-1 and TRBJ1-3, reads KAGVTQTPRYLIKTRGQQVTLSCSPISGHRSVSWYQQTPGQGLQFLFEYFSETQRNKGNFPGRFSGRQFSNSRSEMNVSTLELGDSALYLCASSLLPGDTIYFGEGSWLTVV.

The chain is built from TRBV10-3 and TRBJ1-2; D not certain. Germline assignment: CDR1 ENHRY and CDR2 SYGVKD. Trimming left V 0 bases short and J 3 bases short, with 14 bases between. The length of the CDR3 is 16 residues. CDR3 sequence (DNA): TGTGCCATCAGTGAGTCGATTAAGGGAGAGGACTATGGCTACACCTTC. Amino acid sequence: CAISESIKGEDYGYTF.

The chain carries TRBV9 and TRBJ1-1; D remains ambiguous. Looked up from germline, CDR1 is SGDLS and CDR2 is YYNGEE. The CDR3 spans 15 residues. Trimming removed 0 bases at V and 0 bases at J, with 9 bases between. CDR3 DNA sequence: TGTGCCAGCAGCGTAGGGGTCGGGATGAACACTGAAGCTTTCTTT. Translation: CASSVGVGMNTEAFF.

Written as DNA, the CDR3 is TGTGCCAGTAGTGCAGACCTGGGGGGATGGTACGAGCAGTACTTC. Translation: CASSADLGGWYEQYF. This rearrangement joins TRBV19 to TRBJ2-7, with a tentative D call TRBD2 (6 bases). V was clipped by 5 bases and J by 4 bases, with 18 bases between them. The CDR3 is made up of 15 amino acids. Per the germline V gene, CDR1 is LNHDA and CDR2 is SQIVND (reference sequence).

The chain uses TRBV5-6 and TRBJ1-1; weak D call: TRBD1 (6 bases). The CDR3 extends over 14 amino acids. V was clipped by 3 bases and J by 7 bases, with 16 bases between them. The germline V gene encodes CDR1 SGHDT and CDR2 YYEEEE. The CDR3 DNA is TGTGCCAGCAGCTCGCTACAGGGCGATGGTGAAGCTTTCTTT. Protein product: CASSSLQGDGEAFF. Using reference TRBV5-6 and TRBJ1-1 for the parts outside the CDR3, the full variable domain is DAGVTQSPTHLIKTRGQQVTLRCSPKSGHDTVSWYQQALGQGPQFIFQYYEEEERQRGNFPDRFSGHQFPNYSSELNVNALLLGDSALYLCASSSLQGDGEAFFGQGTRLTVV.

J is TRBJ1-2 and V is TRBV5-6; D remains ambiguous. Trimming removed 6 bases at V and 0 bases at J, with 27 bases between. The CDR3 length is 19 residues. CDR1 is SGHDT and CDR2 is YYEEEE in the germline V gene. The CDR3 region has the DNA TGTGCCAGCACCCTGAATTTTCTGGTAAAGCGCTCATCTAACTATGGCTACACCTTC. Its protein is CASTLNFLVKRSSNYGYTF.

This rearrangement joins TRBV5-4 to TRBJ2-7; 8 nucleotides align to TRBD2. Trimming took 0 bases from V and 0 from J; bases not matched to a gene: 8. The germline V gene has CDR1 SGHNT and CDR2 YYREEE (reference sequence). The CDR3 has 17 residues. The CDR3 sequence: CASSLEARGASSYEQYF. CDR3 coding DNA: TGTGCCAGCAGCTTGGAGGCGCGGGGGGCGAGCTCCTACGAGCAGTACTTC.

V gene TRBV6-5 combines with J gene TRBJ2-7; possible D gene TRBD1, 6 bases. The CDR3 contains 14 residues. The germline CDR1 and CDR2 sequences are MNHEY and SVGAGI. V was cut by 0 bases and J by 3 bases, with 9 bases left in between. The CDR3 region has the DNA TGTGCCAGCAGTTACTCGAGAGGGGGCTACGAGCAGTACTTC. Residues: CASSYSRGGYEQYF.

The chain links TRBV7-9 to TRBJ2-3; maybe TRBD1 (6 bases). Germline loops: CDR1 SEHNR, CDR2 FQNEAQ (reference sequence). The V end was cut by 2 bases, the J end by 2 bases, with 11 bases between. This CDR3 region has 15 residues. CDR3 sequence (DNA): TGTGCCAGCAGCTTAACGACAGGAGACACAGATACGCAGTATTTT. This encodes CASSLTTGDTDTQYF.

This clone was observed a handful of times. The chain carries TRBV2 and TRBJ2-7, with 8 bases identical to TRBD1. CDR3 size: 13 residues. V trimming: 6 bases; J trimming: 6 bases; junction bases outside the gene matches: 7. Germline assignment: CDR1 SNHLY and CDR2 FYNNEI. DNA of the CDR3: TGTGCCAGCAGCCCAGGACAGGGAACCGAGCAGTACTTC. This gives the protein CASSPGQGTEQYF.

The CDR3 sequence is CSVEGQREVNEQFF. DNA for the CDR3: TGCAGCGTTGAAGGCCAGCGGGAGGTCAATGAGCAGTTCTTC. This chain links TRBV29-1 with TRBJ2-1, with 9 positions matching TRBD2. Germline-derived CDR1 and CDR2 are SQVTM and ANQGSEA. This CDR3 spans 14 amino acids. The V segment lost 1 base and the J segment 6 bases; nucleotides outside the gene matches: 4.

This chain connects TRBV6-5 to TRBJ1-2, with D unresolved. This CDR3 is 12 amino acids long. Between the trimmed V and J ends, which lost 2 bases and 8 bases, there was a span of 9 bases. Germline-derived CDR1 and CDR2 are MNHEY and SVGAGI. This chain's CDR3 is CASSYPLGGYTF. For the CDR3, the DNA is TGTGCCAGCAGTTACCCTCTCGGGGGCTACACCTTC.